The 17 T cell receptor beta chains presented below share a single source sample, sequenced in a study of T cell responses to AZD1222 COVID-19 vaccine. Produced via immunoSEQ multiplex PCR; TCRdb's table is partial and in-frame only. This sample has over 85,000 clones, with 90% found just once. The material sequenced was peripheral blood, taken on day 0 of AZD1222 vaccination. These receptors came from an adult in good health.

V gene TRBV3-1 (or the pseudogene TRBV3-2) combines with J gene TRBJ2-7; TRBD1 matches at 8 bases. V dropped 0 bases and J dropped 2; count of bases not matched to a gene: 9. The germline CDR1 and CDR2 sequences are LGHDT and YNNKEL (reference sequence). CDR3 length equals 17 residues. Written as DNA, the CDR3 is TGTGCCAGCAGCCAAGACGGGGCCCGGGACAGGCCCTACGAGCAGTACTTC. Protein: CASSQDGARDRPYEQYF.

The chain links TRBV2 to TRBJ1-2; D not certain. Trimming stripped 5 bases from V and 3 bases from J, with 10 bases between. CDR3 length equals 13 residues. The germline V gene encodes CDR1 SNHLY and CDR2 FYNNEI. The CDR3 region has the DNA TGTGCCAGCAGTCCCGCCCGGGACTATGGCTACACCTTC. Translation gives CASSPARDYGYTF.

The chain couples TRBV12-3 or TRBV12-4 to TRBJ1-1, with D uncertain. This CDR3 region has 13 residues. Trimming took off 11 bases at V and 4 bases at J, with 17 bases between the two ends. The DNA of the CDR3 is TGTGCCGCGCACAATTCTTTGAGCACTGAAGCTTTCTTT. Amino acids: CAAHNSLSTEAFF.

The chain is built from TRBV10-3 and TRBJ1-1; weak D call: TRBD1 (5 bases). Trimming removed 1 base from V and 4 bases from J, with 10 bases in between. The CDR3 length is 14 residues. Germline CDR1 and CDR2: ENHRY and SYGVKD. The CDR3 DNA reads as TGTGCCATCAGTGAGTTGGGGCTAGGCACTGAAGCTTTCTTT. Translation gives CAISELGLGTEAFF.

The V gene is TRBV9, the J gene TRBJ1-3, with D perhaps TRBD1 (6 bases). From germline, CDR1 is SGDLS and CDR2 YYNGEE. V was trimmed by 6 bases and J by 2 bases, leaving 18 bases between them. This CDR3 contains 16 residues. The CDR3 nucleotides read TGTGCCAGCACCGATAACAGGGAAGAAGCTGGAAACACCATATATTTT. This translates into CASTDNREEAGNTIYF.

The chain carries TRBV6-1 and TRBJ2-7; D is possibly TRBD1 (7 bases). The CDR3 is made up of 15 amino acids. V was shortened by 2 bases and J by 8 bases, with 19 bases between the two germline ends. Germline CDR1 and CDR2: MNHNS and SASEGT. The CDR3 coding sequence is TGTGCCAGCAGTGAAATATTGGAGGGGGCGCGGAAGCAGTACTTC. Protein sequence: CASSEILEGARKQYF.

The chain recombines TRBV5-5 with TRBJ2-1; no reliable D call. Germline loops: CDR1 SGHKS, CDR2 YYEKEE (reference sequence). The V end was cut by 3 bases, the J end by 8 bases, with 9 bases between. The CDR3 runs to 12 residues. CDR3 in DNA: TGTGCCAGCAGCTCCATGTGGGATGAGCAGTTCTTC. It yields the protein CASSSMWDEQFF.

The chain couples TRBV10-3 to TRBJ1-1; maybe TRBD1 (5 bases). V lost 0 bases and J 6 bases, leaving 17 bases between the germline ends. Germline CDR1 ENHRY, CDR2 SYGVKD. CDR3 length: 16 amino acids. The CDR3 loop reads CAISESSEGWRPEAFF. In nucleotides, the CDR3 is TGTGCCATCAGTGAGTCGTCTGAGGGGTGGAGACCTGAAGCTTTCTTT.

V is TRBV7-2 and J is TRBJ2-7; D is perhaps TRBD1 (6 bases). This CDR3 spans 13 amino acids. The V gene lost 5 bases and the J gene lost 3 bases, with 11 bases spanning the gap. CDR1 and CDR2 (germline): SGHTA, FQGNSA. Here the CDR3 reads CASSAIQGYEQYF. CDR3 sequence (DNA): TGTGCCAGCAGCGCGATACAGGGCTACGAGCAGTACTTC.

The chain has TRBV3-1 (or the pseudogene TRBV3-2) and TRBJ2-3; D remains unclear. V was pared by 1 base and J by 3 bases, with 8 bases between. Germline V gene lookup returns CDR1 LGHDT and CDR2 YNNKEL (reference sequence). The CDR3 consists of 14 residues. CDR3 protein: CASSQGLRTDTQYF. DNA for the CDR3: TGTGCCAGCAGCCAAGGTCTTAGGACAGATACGCAGTATTTT.

This rearrangement joins TRBV5-4 to TRBJ1-2; 7 bases line up with TRBD1. The ends lost 5 bases at V and 4 bases at J; junction bases unmatched: 5. The CDR3 spans 13 residues. Germline V gene sequence: CDR1 SGHNT, CDR2 YYREEE (reference sequence). The CDR3, as DNA: TGTGCCAGCAGACTCCAGGGGGTCTATGGCTACACCTTC. Translating it yields CASRLQGVYGYTF.

The chain joins TRBV1 to TRBJ2-7; the table assigns TRBD1, which was not confirmed against the DNA. TRBV1 has pseudogene status. The CDR3 spans 16 residues. In DNA, the CDR3 is TGCACCAGCAGCCAGGGCCGGGACATTAGCTCCTACGAGCAGTACTTC. Translated, it gives CTSSQGRDISSYEQYF.

The chain couples TRBV7-9 to TRBJ1-1, with D tentatively TRBD1 (5 bases). Germline CDR1 is SEHNR and CDR2 is FQNEAQ (reference sequence). V was cut by 1 base and J by 1 base, with 13 bases left in between. This CDR3 is 16 amino acids long. The CDR3 loop reads CASSLEGGAANTEAFF. The CDR3 DNA is TGTGCCAGCAGCTTAGAGGGAGGGGCCGCGAACACTGAAGCTTTCTTT.

The genes are TRBV18 and TRBJ2-2, with D perhaps matching TRBD1 or TRBD2 (6 bases each). V was shortened by 3 bases and J by 0 bases, with 11 bases between the two germline ends. Germline V CDR1 and CDR2: KGHSH, LQKENI. This CDR3 has 16 amino acids. Written as DNA, the CDR3 is TGTGCCAGCTCACCGATGGAGGGGGCGAACACCGGGGAGCTGTTTTTT. Amino acids: CASSPMEGANTGELFF.

This clone showed up just a few times. This chain connects TRBV5-8 to TRBJ2-7, with D tentatively TRBD1 (5 bases). The CDR3 has 18 residues. Trimming removed 0 bases at V and 3 bases at J, with 22 bases between. Germline lookup yields CDR1 SGHTS and CDR2 YDEGEE. The CDR3 coding sequence is TGTGCCAGCAGCTTGGAAAGGGAAAGGGGCTTGGCCAACTACGAGCAGTACTTC. This codes for CASSLERERGLANYEQYF.

V gene TRBV3-1 (or the pseudogene TRBV3-2) combines with J gene TRBJ2-2; unclear D gene. Germline loops: CDR1 LGHDT, CDR2 YNNKEL (reference sequence). The V and J ends lost 4 bases and 0 bases respectively, with 12 bases between them. This CDR3 is built from 16 residues. CDR3 in amino acids: CASSPSRGSNTGELFF. For the CDR3, the DNA is TGTGCCAGCAGCCCATCCAGAGGATCGAACACCGGGGAGCTGTTTTTT.

The chain couples TRBV19 to TRBJ2-7; 7 bases align to TRBD1. In germline, CDR1 is LNHDA, CDR2 SQIVND (reference sequence). V gave up 6 bases and J gave up 4 bases; unmatched junction bases: 12. The CDR3 is 15 amino acids. CDR3 in amino acids: CASRNQGVDRYEQYF. CDR3 DNA: TGTGCCAGTAGGAATCAGGGGGTGGACCGGTACGAGCAGTACTTC.